The clone carrying this T cell receptor (beta chain) has a count of ten or more. Pregnant or lactating patients were excluded, as were those with uncontrolled infection or other autoimmune disease. PBMCs stemmed from 10 ml fresh peripheral blood. Amplification targeted TCR beta CDR3 regions from RNA transcripts. HTBI primers were employed in a first-round RT-PCR of the TCR CDR3. TCRdb reanalysed the multiplex PCR reads using MiXCR and keeps one entry per CDR3 protein. This sample has around 620,000 distinct CDR3 sequences, with roughly 17% found just once. V trimming: 6 bases; J trimming: 6 bases; junction bases outside the gene matches: 6. This CDR3 is 15 amino acids long. Germline V lookup: CDR1 MNHNS, CDR2 SASEGT. The data were taken from a study of T cells in Graves' hyperthyroidism and ophthalmopathy.

The chain carries TRBV6-1 and TRBJ2-2; TRBD1 matches 11 bases. The receptor comes from a woman aged 25 to 45 with Graves' hyperthyroidism. Sequenced input: blood. For the CDR3, the DNA is TGTGCCAGCAGCCAAGGGACAGGGGGTGCCGGGGAGCTGTTTTTT. This sequence encodes CASSQGTGGAGELFF.